Listed below are T cell receptor beta chains from one sample, sequenced in a study of cytomegalovirus exposure and HLA in healthy donors. The assay was immunoSEQ multiplex PCR, and TCRdb's table has in-frame clones only and misses some. Counted here are roughly 300,000 clones, 86% occurring once; the ten biggest clones make up 0.7% to 0.85%. The sample was PBMCs. These receptors were collected from a woman under 30 in good health and CMV-seronegative. Both conserved end residues are part of each CDR3. D genes are given only for firm matches. The size entry is marked missing in some rows and otherwise reads once, few, many or a size class.

>TRBD2|TRBJ2-1|once|TRBV4-2
CASSPRVGLAGDMEQFF
TGTGCCAGCAGCCCCAGGGTCGGACTAGCGGGGGATATGGAGCAGTTCTTC
>TRBD1|TRBJ2-1|NA|TRBV28
CASEGAQGDNEQFF
TGTGCCAGCGAGGGGGCGCAGGGGGACAATGAGCAGTTCTTC
>TRBD2|TRBJ2-4|once|TRBV14
CASSLSGRDIQYF
TGTGCCAGCAGCCTTAGCGGGAGAGACATTCAGTACTTC
>NA|TRBJ2-1|NA|TRBV7-8
CASSPGSNEQFF
TGTGCCAGCAGCCCCGGGAGCAATGAGCAGTTCTTC
>NA|TRBJ1-1|NA|TRBV29-1
CSVKGLYTEAFF
TGCAGCGTTAAGGGGCTCTACACTGAAGCTTTCTTT
>NA|TRBJ1-2|once|TRBV6-5
CASTERGPGVYGYTF
TGTGCCAGCACCGAAAGGGGCCCAGGAGTCTATGGCTACACCTTC
>NA|TRBJ2-7|NA|TRBV19
CASSIGLGAEQYF
TGTGCCAGTAGTATAGGGCTGGGGGCCGAGCAGTACTTC
>TRBD2|TRBJ2-7|once|TRBV4-1
CASSLSPAGGEQYF
TGCGCCAGCAGCCTTTCCCCCGCGGGAGGCGAGCAGTACTTC
>TRBD1|TRBJ2-7|NA|TRBV20-1
CSAGDRDEQYF
TGCAGTGCGGGAGACAGGGACGAGCAGTACTTC
>TRBD1|TRBJ2-2|NA|TRBV5-1
CASSLGTGTGELFF
TGCGCCAGCAGCTTGGGGACAGGGACCGGGGAGCTGTTTTTT
>TRBD1|TRBJ2-5|NA|TRBV4-2
CASSQGGPGQGFQETQYF
TGTGCCAGCAGCCAAGGTGGGCCGGGACAGGGGTTCCAAGAGACCCAGTACTTC
>NA|TRBJ1-2|NA|TRBV5-6
CASSPDRNYGYTF
TGTGCCAGCAGCCCCGACAGGAACTATGGCTACACCTTC
>NA|TRBJ1-3|few|TRBV4-2
CASSQDQFSGNTIYF
TGTGCCAGCAGCCAAGATCAGTTCTCTGGAAACACCATATATTTT
>NA|TRBJ1-5|NA|TRBV27
CASSARESNQPQHF
TGTGCCAGCAGTGCCAGGGAAAGCAATCAGCCCCAGCATTTT
>NA|TRBJ1-1|once|TRBV25-1
CASSQAAGVRPTEAFF
TGTGCCAGCAGTCAAGCTGCGGGCGTCAGGCCCACTGAAGCTTTCTTT
>TRBD2|TRBJ2-1|NA|TRBV11-1
CASSGLAGVGAYNEQFF
TGTGCCAGCAGCGGACTAGCGGGAGTTGGGGCCTACAATGAGCAGTTCTTC